The 3 T cell receptor beta chains below were found in one sample sequenced in a study of blood T cell repertoires in COVID-19. Produced via immunoSEQ multiplex PCR; TCRdb's table is partial and in-frame only. The sample yields approximately 10,000 clones, around 85% seen once. Sample: peripheral blood. All receptors derive from a human donor in a cohort sampled during active COVID-19.

CDR3 coding DNA: TGTGCCAGCAGCAGTCAGGGTTTCGGGGAGCAGTACTTC. Translating gives CASSSQGFGEQYF. J is TRBJ2-7 and V is TRBV13; possible D gene TRBD1, 5 bases. Germline V CDR1 and CDR2: PRHDT, FYEKMQ (reference sequence). The CDR3 covers 13 residues. V dropped 5 bases and J dropped 7 bases, with 15 bases sitting between them. The full variable domain, its missing parts supplied by reference TRBV13 and TRBJ2-7, is AAGVIQSPRHLIKEKRETATLKCYPIPRHDTVYWYQQGPGQDPQFLISFYEKMQSDKGSIPDRFSAQQFSDYHSELNMSSLELGDSALYFCASSSQGFGEQYFGPGTRLTVT.

The CDR3 loop reads CASSVALAGGVEQFF. The CDR3 nucleotides are TGTGCCAGCAGCGTAGCACTAGCGGGAGGCGTAGAGCAGTTCTTC. V usage is TRBV9 and J usage is TRBJ2-1, with 12 nucleotides matching TRBD2. This CDR3 region has 15 residues. The V segment lost 0 bases and the J segment 10 bases; nucleotides outside the gene matches: 5. Germline V CDR1 and CDR2: SGDLS, YYNGEE.

V gene TRBV3-1 (or the pseudogene TRBV3-2) combines with J gene TRBJ2-7; D is possibly TRBD1 (5 bases). The length of the CDR3 is 14 residues. Between the trimmed V and J ends, which lost 1 base and 3 bases, there was a span of 10 bases. Germline CDR1 is LGHDT and CDR2 is YNNKEL (reference sequence). The CDR3 spells CASSQGRGGYEQYF. Written as DNA, the CDR3 is TGTGCCAGCAGCCAAGGTAGGGGCGGCTACGAGCAGTACTTC.